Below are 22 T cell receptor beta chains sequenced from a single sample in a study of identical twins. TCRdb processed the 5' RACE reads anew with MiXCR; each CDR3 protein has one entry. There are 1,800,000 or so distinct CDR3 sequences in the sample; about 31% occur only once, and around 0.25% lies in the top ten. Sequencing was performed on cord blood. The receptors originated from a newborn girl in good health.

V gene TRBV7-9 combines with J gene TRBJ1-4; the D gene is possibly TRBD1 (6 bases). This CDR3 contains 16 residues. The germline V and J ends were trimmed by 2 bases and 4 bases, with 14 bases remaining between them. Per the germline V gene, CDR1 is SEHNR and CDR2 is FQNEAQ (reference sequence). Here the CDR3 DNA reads TGTGCCAGCAGCTTAACGCGGGGGCGCGGTAATGAAAAACTGTTTTTT. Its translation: CASSLTRGRGNEKLFF.

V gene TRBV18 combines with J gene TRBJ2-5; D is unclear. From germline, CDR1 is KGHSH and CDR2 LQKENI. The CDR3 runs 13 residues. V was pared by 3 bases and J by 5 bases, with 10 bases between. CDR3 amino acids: CASSPLVTETQYF. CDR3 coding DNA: TGTGCCAGCTCACCGCTCGTAACGGAGACCCAGTACTTC.

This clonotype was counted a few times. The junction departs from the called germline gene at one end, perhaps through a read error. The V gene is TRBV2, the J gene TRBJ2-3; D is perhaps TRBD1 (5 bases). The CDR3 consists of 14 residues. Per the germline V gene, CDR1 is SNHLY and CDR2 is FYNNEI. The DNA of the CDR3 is TGTGCCAACAGTACAGGTAGCCACACAGATACGCAGTATTTT. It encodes CANSTGSHTDTQYF.

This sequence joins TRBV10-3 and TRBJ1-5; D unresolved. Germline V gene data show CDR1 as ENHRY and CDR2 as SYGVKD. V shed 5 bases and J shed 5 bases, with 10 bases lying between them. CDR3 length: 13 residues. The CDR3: CAISPDQDQPQHF. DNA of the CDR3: TGTGCCATCAGTCCAGACCAAGATCAGCCCCAGCATTTT.

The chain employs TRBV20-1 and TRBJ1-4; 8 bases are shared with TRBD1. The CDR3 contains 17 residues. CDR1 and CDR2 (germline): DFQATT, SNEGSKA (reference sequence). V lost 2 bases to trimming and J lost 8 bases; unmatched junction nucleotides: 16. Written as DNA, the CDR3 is TGCAGTGCTAGAAAGAGGCAGGGGGCGCAGGGGAAGGAAAAACTGTTTTTT. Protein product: CSARKRQGAQGKEKLFF.

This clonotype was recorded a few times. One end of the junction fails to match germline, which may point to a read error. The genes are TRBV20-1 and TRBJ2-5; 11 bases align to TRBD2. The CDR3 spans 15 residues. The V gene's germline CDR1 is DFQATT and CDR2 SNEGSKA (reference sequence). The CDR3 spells CSASPSGGNQETQYF. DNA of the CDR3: TGCAGTGCTAGCCCTAGCGGGGGGAACCAGGAGACCCAGTACTTC.

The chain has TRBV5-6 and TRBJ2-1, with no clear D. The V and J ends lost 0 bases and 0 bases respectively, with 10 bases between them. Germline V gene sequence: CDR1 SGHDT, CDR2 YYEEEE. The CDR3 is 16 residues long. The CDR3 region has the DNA TGTGCCAGCAGCTTGGGACCATCCCGCTCCTACAATGAGCAGTTCTTC. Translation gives CASSLGPSRSYNEQFF.

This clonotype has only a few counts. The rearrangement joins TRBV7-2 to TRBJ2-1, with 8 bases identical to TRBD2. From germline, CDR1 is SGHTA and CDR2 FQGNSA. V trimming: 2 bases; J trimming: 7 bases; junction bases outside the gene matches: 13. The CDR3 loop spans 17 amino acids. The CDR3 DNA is TGTGCCAGCAGCTTAACCCGGGGGGGTAACGGGCTAAATGAGCAGTTCTTC. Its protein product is CASSLTRGGNGLNEQFF.

Written as DNA, the CDR3 is TGTGCCAGCAGGCCCTCTAGCGGGAGGGCCTACGAGCAGTACTTC. It yields the protein CASRPSSGRAYEQYF. The rearrangement joins TRBV27 to TRBJ2-5; 12 bases agree with TRBD2. The end of the DNA is better explained by TRBJ2-7, so the J call may be wrong. CDR3 length: 15 residues. Looked up from germline, CDR1 is MNHEY and CDR2 is SMNVEV (reference sequence).

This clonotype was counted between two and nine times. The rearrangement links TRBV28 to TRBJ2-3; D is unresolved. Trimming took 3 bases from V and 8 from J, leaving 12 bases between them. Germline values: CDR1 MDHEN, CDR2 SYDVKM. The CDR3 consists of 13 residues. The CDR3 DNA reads TGTGCCAGCAGTTTTAGTCTGGCGGTTACGCAGTATTTT. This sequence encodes CASSFSLAVTQYF.

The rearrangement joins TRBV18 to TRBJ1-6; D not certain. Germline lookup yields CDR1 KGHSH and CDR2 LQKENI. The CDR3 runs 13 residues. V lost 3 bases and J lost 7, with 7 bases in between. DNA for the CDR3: TGTGCCAGCTCACCTACGGCCAATTCACCCCTCCACTTT. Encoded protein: CASSPTANSPLHF.

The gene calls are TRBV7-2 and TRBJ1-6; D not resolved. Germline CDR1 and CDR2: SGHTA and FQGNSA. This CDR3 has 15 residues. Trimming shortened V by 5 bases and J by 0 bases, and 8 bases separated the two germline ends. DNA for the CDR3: TGTGCCAGCAGCGCGGCGAGCTCCTATAATTCACCCCTCCACTTT. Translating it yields CASSAASSYNSPLHF.

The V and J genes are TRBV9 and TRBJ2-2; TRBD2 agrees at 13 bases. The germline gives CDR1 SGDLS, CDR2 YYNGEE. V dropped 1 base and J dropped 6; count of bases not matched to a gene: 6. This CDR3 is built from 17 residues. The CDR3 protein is CASSVTSGGAIAGELFF. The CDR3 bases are TGTGCCAGCAGCGTAACTAGCGGGGGGGCCATAGCCGGGGAGCTGTTTTTT.

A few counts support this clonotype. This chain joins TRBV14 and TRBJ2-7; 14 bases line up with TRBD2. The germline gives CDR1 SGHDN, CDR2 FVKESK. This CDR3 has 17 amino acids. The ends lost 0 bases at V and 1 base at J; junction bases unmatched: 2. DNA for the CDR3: TGTGCCAGCAGCCAAGATCGACTAGCGGGAGGGTCCTACGAGCAGTACTTC. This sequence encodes CASSQDRLAGGSYEQYF.

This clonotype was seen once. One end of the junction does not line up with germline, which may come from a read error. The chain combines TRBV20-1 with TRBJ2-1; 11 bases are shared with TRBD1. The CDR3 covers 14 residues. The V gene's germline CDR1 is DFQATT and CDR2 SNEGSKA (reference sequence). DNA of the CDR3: TGCGGTGCTCTGGGACAGGGGGCCTACAATGAGCAGTTCTTC. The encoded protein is CGALGQGAYNEQFF.

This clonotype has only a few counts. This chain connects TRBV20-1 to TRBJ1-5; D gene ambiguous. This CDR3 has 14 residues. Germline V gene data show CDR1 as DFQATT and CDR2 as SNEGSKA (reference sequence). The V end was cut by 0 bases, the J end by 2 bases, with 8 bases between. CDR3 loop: CSARDPAGNQPQHF. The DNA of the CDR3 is TGCAGTGCTAGAGATCCGGCGGGCAATCAGCCCCAGCATTTT.

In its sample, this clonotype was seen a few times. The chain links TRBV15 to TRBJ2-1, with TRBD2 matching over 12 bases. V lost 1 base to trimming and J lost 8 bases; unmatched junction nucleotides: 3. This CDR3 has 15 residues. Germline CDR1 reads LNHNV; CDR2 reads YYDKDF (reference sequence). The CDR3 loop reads CATSRGTSGIDEQFF. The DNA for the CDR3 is TGTGCCACCAGCAGAGGGACTAGCGGGATAGATGAGCAGTTCTTC.

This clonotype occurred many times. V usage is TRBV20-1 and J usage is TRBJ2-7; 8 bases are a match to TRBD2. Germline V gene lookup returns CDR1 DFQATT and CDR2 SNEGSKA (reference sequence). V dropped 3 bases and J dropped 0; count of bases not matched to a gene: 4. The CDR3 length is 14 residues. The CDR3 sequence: CSASMGTSSYEQYF. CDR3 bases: TGCAGTGCTAGTATGGGGACTAGCTCCTACGAGCAGTACTTC.

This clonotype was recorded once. In nucleotides, the CDR3 is TGTGCCAGCAGCTTGTTGCGGGGACAGGGGACAGATACGCAGTATTTT. It is translated as CASSLLRGQGTDTQYF. The chain has TRBV5-4 and TRBJ2-3; TRBD1 aligns across 10 bases. CDR3 length: 16 residues. J gave up 3 bases and V 1 base, and 5 bases lay outside the gene matches. The germline CDR1 and CDR2 sequences are SGHNT and YYREEE (reference sequence).

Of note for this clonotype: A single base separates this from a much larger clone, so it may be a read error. The CDR3 protein is CASPYGTRQYF. DNA for the CDR3: TGTGCCAGCCCCTATGGGACAAGGCAGTACTTC. The V gene is TRBV2, the J gene TRBJ2-4; a possible D gene is TRBD1 (6 bases). Trimming removed 8 bases at V and 13 bases at J, with 15 bases between. The germline gives CDR1 SNHLY, CDR2 FYNNEI. The CDR3 loop spans 11 amino acids.

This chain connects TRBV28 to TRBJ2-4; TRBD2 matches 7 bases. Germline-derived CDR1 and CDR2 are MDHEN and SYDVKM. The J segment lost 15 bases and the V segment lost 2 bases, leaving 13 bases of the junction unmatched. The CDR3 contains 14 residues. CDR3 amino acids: CASSLGREFYERYF. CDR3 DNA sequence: TGTGCCAGCAGTTTAGGGCGGGAGTTCTACGAGCGGTACTTC.

DNA of the CDR3: TGTGCCAGCAGTCCCTTCGAGACTAATGAAAAACTGTTTTTT. It yields the protein CASSPFETNEKLFF. The chain employs TRBV28 and TRBJ1-4; D unclear. V lost 5 bases to trimming and J lost 2 bases, with 9 bases between them. This CDR3 spans 14 amino acids. Germline lookup yields CDR1 MDHEN and CDR2 SYDVKM.